This T cell receptor beta chain was observed in a study of identical twins. Trimming stripped 6 bases from V and 9 bases from J, with 14 bases between. The CDR3 spans 12 residues. From germline, CDR1 is KGHSH and CDR2 LQKENI. MiXCR, run by TCRdb on the 5' RACE reads, gives a single entry per CDR3 protein. The sample includes roughly 770,000 distinct CDR3 sequences, about 20% of them seen just once. This clonotype was recorded a few times. Its antigen is not identified. Study results and caveats: Within cord blood, abundant beta clonotypes carried fewer insertions, but memory repertoires showed no such trend.

This sample also appeared in a second study, on T cells expressing NK-cell markers.

This receptor was taken from a young woman in good health. Material for sequencing was PBMCs. This chain joins TRBV18 and TRBJ1-1; TRBD1 is a possible D gene (5 bases). In DNA form, the CDR3 reads TGTGCCAGCTCCTTATTACGGGGACAAGCTTTCTTT. Amino acid sequence: CASSLLRGQAFF.